The 5 T cell receptor beta chains in this list originate from one sample, sequenced in a study of CD8 T cells in Susac syndrome. It was with random hexamers that roughly 0.45 to 1 ug RNA was reverse transcribed. TCRdb fed the immunoSEQ multiplex PCR reads into MiXCR, producing one record per CDR3 protein. Seen here are about 85,000 distinct CDR3 sequences, roughly 94% observed once, and the top ten hold over 0.35%. Material for sequencing was CD8+ T cells from PBMCs. The receptors come from a human donor with Susac syndrome.

This rearrangement joins TRBV20-1 to TRBJ2-7, with D perhaps assigned TRBD1 or TRBD2 (6 bases each). Germline CDR1 reads DFQATT; CDR2 reads SNEGSKA (reference sequence). The V gene lost 6 bases and the J gene lost 3 bases, with 15 bases spanning the gap. CDR3 size: 13 residues. The CDR3 here is CSAPRGPNYEQYF. CDR3 bases: TGCAGTGCCCCCCGGGGGCCTAACTACGAGCAGTACTTC.

The chain employs TRBV27 and TRBJ1-2, with D uncertain. Trimming cost V 5 bases and J 6 bases, with 10 bases left between them. Germline V gene lookup returns CDR1 MNHEY and CDR2 SMNVEV (reference sequence). The CDR3 consists of 12 residues. CDR3 region: CASSPDRNGYTF. CDR3 nucleotide sequence: TGTGCCAGCAGTCCCGATCGGAATGGCTACACCTTC.

The chain uses TRBV7-9 and TRBJ2-1; 12 bases line up with TRBD2. Trimming cost V 6 bases and J 2 bases; bases outside gene matches: 2. CDR1 and CDR2 (germline): SEHNR, FQNEAQ (reference sequence). The CDR3 contains 15 residues. The CDR3 reads CASSRLAGAYNEQFF. In DNA, the CDR3 is TGTGCCAGCAGTCGACTAGCGGGAGCCTACAATGAGCAGTTCTTC.

This chain links TRBV5-6 with TRBJ2-5; TRBD2 is a possible D gene (6 bases). Germline V lookup: CDR1 SGHDT, CDR2 YYEEEE. The length of the CDR3 is 16 residues. Trimming removed 2 bases from V and 4 bases from J, with 18 bases in between. In nucleotides, the CDR3 is TGTGCCAGCAGCTTTGGTAGACGGGAGTGGGGAGAGACCCAGTACTTC. Its translation is CASSFGRREWGETQYF.

The V call is TRBV20-1, the J call TRBJ1-2; 8 bases line up with TRBD1. Germline CDR1 DFQATT, CDR2 SNEGSKA (reference sequence). Trimming removed 4 bases from V and 3 bases from J; junction bases left unmatched: 10. The CDR3 runs 15 residues. CDR3 sequence (DNA): TGCAGTGCTACCTACAGGGGGGGAAAGTACTATGGCTACACCTTC. Its protein is CSATYRGGKYYGYTF.